This T cell receptor (beta chain) was profiled in a study of Ad26.COV2.S vaccination and SARS-CoV-2 variants. V lost 4 bases, J lost 8 bases, and 4 bases stayed unmatched. The V gene's germline CDR1 is SGHNT and CDR2 YYREEE (reference sequence). The CDR3 consists of 13 residues. TCRdb keeps only in-frame clones here, not all; method: immunoSEQ multiplex PCR. The sample has 350,000 to 450,000 clones; 92% are singletons. The sample in question was peripheral blood, obtained after recovery from COVID-19. The rearrangement joins TRBV5-4 to TRBJ1-4; 8 bases are shared with TRBD1. The sequence was collected from a human donor who had recovered from COVID-19. CDR3 residues: CASSADREEKLFF. CDR3 nucleotides: TGTGCCAGCAGCGCGGACAGGGAGGAAAAACTGTTTTTT.